These T cell receptor beta chains were read from a single sample in a study of cytomegalovirus exposure and HLA in healthy donors. Only in-frame clones appear in the TCRdb table, and some are missing; sequencing was by immunoSEQ multiplex PCR. The repertoire has approximately 110,000 clones, 77% of them found once; the top ten carry about 13%. Sample: PBMCs. Source of these receptors: a woman in her forties in good health and CMV-seropositive. The CDR3 runs from the conserved cysteine through the conserved F or W. Each record gives: J gene, V gene, clone size, D gene, CDR3 protein, CDR3 DNA. The D gene is left open where the match is weak. Clone size is shown for a subset of rows, as once, few, many or a class of expanded clone.

TRBJ1-2 TRBV6-1 many . CASSEARGYWGYTF TGTGCCAGCAGTGAAGCAAGGGGATACTGGGGCTACACCTTC
TRBJ2-3 TRBV7-2 . TRBD2 CASSLLTAGGADTQYF TGTGCCAGCAGCTTATTGACGGCGGGAGGGGCAGATACGCAGTATTTT
TRBJ1-1 TRBV6-6 . TRBD1 CASSLTGGDTEAFF TGTGCCAGCAGTCTGACAGGGGGGGACACTGAAGCTTTCTTT
TRBJ2-1 TRBV7-3 . . CASSLGGGLNEQFF TGTGCCAGCAGCTTAGGAGGGGGCCTGAATGAGCAGTTCTTC
TRBJ2-3 TRBV6-5 . . CASSLGKRTDTQYF TGTGCCAGCAGTTTGGGCAAACGCACAGATACGCAGTATTTT
TRBJ2-1 TRBV2 . . CASSQSILRSSYNEQFF TGTGCCAGCAGTCAGAGCATATTAAGGAGCTCCTACAATGAGCAGTTCTTC
TRBJ1-5 TRBV7-6 once . CASSLWGDQPQHF TGTGCCAGCAGCTTATGGGGGGACCAGCCCCAGCATTTT
TRBJ1-1 TRBV5-5 few TRBD1 CASSLRQGGAEAFF TGTGCCAGCAGCTTAAGACAGGGAGGCGCTGAAGCTTTCTTT
TRBJ2-2 TRBV6-6 . . CASSSPRDTGELFF TGTGCCAGCAGTTCCCCCCGGGACACCGGGGAGCTGTTTTTT
TRBJ1-5 TRBV27 few . CASSSEGVDNQPQHF TGTGCCAGCAGTTCTGAGGGAGTAGACAATCAGCCCCAGCATTTT
TRBJ2-3 TRBV5-1 . . CASSWDFHSTDTQYF TGCGCCAGCAGCTGGGACTTCCATAGCACAGATACGCAGTATTTT
TRBJ1-5 TRBV30 . TRBD1 CAWSRGGGQPQHF TGTGCCTGGAGTCGAGGGGGCGGACAGCCCCAGCATTTT
TRBJ1-2 TRBV6-6 few . CASSPQGDNYGYTF TGTGCCAGCAGTCCTCAGGGTGATAACTATGGCTACACCTTC
TRBJ1-1 TRBV28 few TRBD1 CASGTTGQGDTEAFF TGTGCCAGCGGGACGACAGGGCAGGGGGACACTGAAGCTTTCTTT
TRBJ2-1 TRBV5-1 . . CASSFPIAVNNEQFF TGCGCCAGCAGCTTCCCAATAGCGGTTAACAATGAGCAGTTCTTC
TRBJ2-1 TRBV5-8 medium-sized TRBD2 CASSLGLAGPLGQFF TGTGCCAGCAGCTTGGGACTAGCGGGACCCCTGGGGCAGTTCTTC
TRBJ1-2 TRBV28 . . CASSFLGGYGYTF TGTGCCAGCAGTTTCTTGGGGGGCTATGGCTACACCTTC
TRBJ2-1 TRBV15 . . CATSREAGSYNEQFF TGTGCCACCAGCAGAGAGGCGGGATCCTACAATGAGCAGTTCTTC
TRBJ2-7 TRBV27 few TRBD1 CASSPDRGGYEQYF TGTGCCAGCAGCCCCGACAGGGGAGGCTACGAGCAGTACTTC